A single sample is the source of the 31 T cell receptor beta chains below, sequenced in a study of OX40 agonist ivuxolimab in advanced cancers. TCRdb keeps only in-frame clones here, not all; method: immunoSEQ multiplex PCR. This table has some 17,000 clones, about two thirds appearing once. The starting material was CD4+ or CD8+ T cells sorted from blood, obtained in a trial of the OX40 agonist ivuxolimab. These receptors were collected from an adult with an advanced solid tumor such as melanoma, head and neck, liver or kidney cancer.

This chain joins TRBV27 and TRBJ2-6, with 8 positions matching TRBD1. The length of the CDR3 is 16 residues. Germline lookup yields CDR1 MNHEY and CDR2 SMNVEV (reference sequence). Losses at the gene ends were 10 bases for V and 1 base for J; bases not matched to a gene: 9. Written as DNA, the CDR3 is TGTGCCACCAGACAGGGGATCTTGTCTGGGGCCAACGTCCTGACTTTC. Translating gives CATRQGILSGANVLTF.

This chain joins TRBV11-2 and TRBJ2-3; the D gene is possibly TRBD2 (5 bases). Germline V lookup: CDR1 SGHAT, CDR2 FQNNGV. Trimming shortened V by 5 bases and J by 13 bases, and 10 bases separated the two germline ends. This CDR3 has 10 amino acids. The DNA for the CDR3 is TGTGCCAGCAGCCCCCTGGGAGAGTATTTT. Translation: CASSPLGEYF.

The chain recombines TRBV4-1 with TRBJ2-2; D gene ambiguous. The CDR3 is made up of 13 amino acids. Germline CDR1 MGHRA, CDR2 YSYEKL. V lost 0 bases and J 4 bases, leaving 3 bases between the germline ends. The CDR3 DNA follows: TGCGCCAGCAGCCAAGAGAGCACCGGGGAGCTGTTTTTT. It specifies CASSQESTGELFF.

The CDR3 DNA is TGTGCCAGCAGTTATTCCGGGACAGGGGGCGACGAGCAGTACTTC. Residues: CASSYSGTGGDEQYF. The chain carries TRBV6-5 and TRBJ2-7; 12 bases are a match to TRBD1. CDR1 and CDR2 (germline): MNHEY, SVGAGI. V shed 3 bases, J shed 5 bases, and the junction held 5 bases outside the gene matches. This CDR3 contains 15 residues.

CDR3 amino acids: CASSLVRRDSTF. As DNA, the CDR3 is TGTGCCAGCAGCTTAGTTCGTAGGGACAGCACCTTC. This chain uses TRBV11-2 with TRBJ1-2, with 7 bases lining up with TRBD1. V was clipped by 1 base and J by 13 bases; unmatched bases: 6. Germline V gene sequence: CDR1 SGHAT, CDR2 FQNNGV. The CDR3 runs to 12 residues.

The chain employs TRBV19 and TRBJ1-5; unclear D gene. Germline V gene sequence: CDR1 LNHDA, CDR2 SQIVND (reference sequence). V lost 7 bases and J 0 bases, leaving 19 bases between the germline ends. This CDR3 has 17 amino acids. CDR3 sequence: CASTTRRAVYSNQPQHF. CDR3 coding DNA: TGTGCCAGTACCACTCGCCGGGCAGTTTATAGCAATCAGCCCCAGCATTTT.

The chain links TRBV28 to TRBJ2-5, with D uncertain. The DNA end is more similar to TRBJ2-7, so the J call may be wrong. CDR1 is MDHEN, CDR2 SYDVKM, per germline. The CDR3 has 13 residues. CDR3 loop: CASRYPLAPEQYF. DNA for the CDR3: TGTGCCAGCAGGTACCCTCTGGCTCCCGAGCAGTACTTC.

By share of the sample, this clone is medium-sized (0.01 to 0.1%). The chain is built from TRBV21-1 and TRBJ2-5; the table's D call, TRBD1, was not checked against the DNA. TRBV21-1 is a documented pseudogene. The CDR3 is 18 residues long. Here the CDR3 DNA reads TGTGCCAGCAGCAAACCCCGAAGGGGACAGGGGGCCTTGGAGACCCAGTACTTC. Its translation: CASSKPRRGQGALETQYF.

The gene calls are TRBV4-3 and TRBJ2-3, with D unclear. The germline CDR1 and CDR2 sequences are LGHNA and YSLEER. The CDR3 length is 16 residues. V lost 0 bases and J lost 0, with 10 bases in between. In nucleotides, the CDR3 is TGCGCCAGCAGCCAAGAGGGCATCGCTAGCACAGATACGCAGTATTTT. Its translation: CASSQEGIASTDTQYF.

The rearrangement links TRBV11-3 to TRBJ2-7; tentatively, D is TRBD1 or TRBD2 (5 bases each). CDR3 length: 13 amino acids. CDR1 is SGHNT and CDR2 is YENEEA in the germline V gene. The ends were cut back, 2 bases at V and 7 bases at J, with 12 bases in the middle. The CDR3: CASSLIGAREQYF. CDR3 coding DNA: TGTGCCAGCAGCTTAATCGGGGCGAGGGAGCAGTACTTC. Full variable domain (remainder filled in from reference TRBV11-3 and TRBJ2-7): EAGVVQSPRYKIIEKKQPVAFWCNPISGHNTLYWYLQNLGQGPELLIRYENEEAVDDSQLPKDRFSAERLKGVDSTLKIQPAELGDSAVYLCASSLIGAREQYFGPGTRLTVT.

V gene TRBV28 combines with J gene TRBJ2-7; TRBD1 agrees at 8 bases. The trim removed 6 bases at V and 6 bases at J, leaving 7 bases unmatched. Germline CDR1 is MDHEN and CDR2 is SYDVKM. This CDR3 has 13 amino acids. Written as DNA, the CDR3 is TGTGCCAGCAGCCGACAGGGGATAGGCGAGCAGTACTTC. Its translation is CASSRQGIGEQYF.

V usage is TRBV11-3 and J usage is TRBJ2-2, with 11 bases aligning to TRBD2. The germline V gene has CDR1 SGHNT and CDR2 YENEEA. The CDR3 has 16 residues. The junction had 3 bases not matched to a gene; V was cut back by 1 base and J by 5 bases. In DNA form, the CDR3 reads TGTGCCAGCAGCTTAGGTCCTAGCGGGGGGACCGGGGAGCTGTTTTTT. As protein: CASSLGPSGGTGELFF.

This chain links TRBV5-5 with TRBJ2-2; TRBD1 is a possible D gene (5 bases). Germline CDR1 is SGHKS and CDR2 is YYEKEE (reference sequence). Trimming removed 4 bases from V and 3 bases from J, with 10 bases in between. This CDR3 contains 14 residues. CDR3 bases: TGTGCCAGCAGCATGAACAGGTACACCGGGGAGCTGTTTTTT. Translation: CASSMNRYTGELFF.

The CDR3 coding sequence is TGTGCCAGCAGATTCACAGGGTCCTATGGCTACACCTTC. Translation: CASRFTGSYGYTF. The V call is TRBV28, the J call TRBJ1-2, with a weak D call TRBD1 (6 bases). V dropped 6 bases and J dropped 4 bases, with 12 bases sitting between them. The CDR3 runs 13 residues. The germline gives CDR1 MDHEN, CDR2 SYDVKM.

The chain links TRBV28 to TRBJ2-3, with D unclear. CDR3 length: 11 residues. In germline, CDR1 is MDHEN, CDR2 SYDVKM. V was cut by 1 base and J by 6 bases, with 2 bases left in between. CDR3: CASSLSDTQYF. Here the CDR3 DNA reads TGTGCCAGCAGTTTATCTGATACGCAGTATTTT.

This rearrangement joins TRBV9 to TRBJ1-2, with TRBD1 matching 10 bases. CDR3 length equals 14 residues. Trimming removed 4 bases from V and 7 bases from J; junction bases left unmatched: 7. CDR1 and CDR2 from the germline V gene are SGDLS and YYNGEE. In DNA, the CDR3 is TGTGCCAGCAGCCCTCGGGACAGGGGCACTGGCTACACCTTC. The encoded protein is CASSPRDRGTGYTF.

This chain links TRBV27 with TRBJ1-3; no firm D call. V lost 5 bases and J 1 base, leaving 15 bases between the germline ends. This CDR3 has 16 residues. Germline assignment: CDR1 MNHEY and CDR2 SMNVEV (reference sequence). CDR3 DNA: TGTGCCAGCAGTCCCTCTGTGGTGCTATCTGGAAACACCATATATTTT. Translated: CASSPSVVLSGNTIYF.

There are a few counts of this clone. J is TRBJ2-2 and V is TRBV10-3; no reliable D call. Trimming left V 0 bases short and J 4 bases short, with 9 bases between. The CDR3 has 15 residues. Germline V gene data show CDR1 as ENHRY and CDR2 as SYGVKD. In DNA, the CDR3 is TGTGCCATCAGTGAGTCGAACATCGCCACCGGGGAGCTGTTTTTT. It is translated as CAISESNIATGELFF.

The gene calls are TRBV9 and TRBJ2-7, with 7 bases identical to TRBD1. Germline lookup yields CDR1 SGDLS and CDR2 YYNGEE. V was pared by 3 bases and J by 3 bases, with 0 bases of the junction left unmatched. The CDR3 runs to 12 residues. CDR3 DNA sequence: TGTGCCAGCAGCGGACAGGGCTACGAGCAGTACTTC. This translates into CASSGQGYEQYF.

This chain connects TRBV13 to TRBJ2-5, with TRBD2 matching over 12 bases. The CDR3 extends over 18 amino acids. Germline lookup yields CDR1 PRHDT and CDR2 FYEKMQ (reference sequence). V trimming: 3 bases; J trimming: 2 bases; junction bases outside the gene matches: 10. CDR3 sequence: CASSFPTPSGGVQETQYF. In DNA, the CDR3 is TGTGCCAGCAGCTTTCCCACCCCTAGCGGGGGGGTACAAGAGACCCAGTACTTC.

This chain connects TRBV5-6 to TRBJ2-7, with TRBD1 as a possible D gene (6 bases). The germline V and J ends were trimmed by 4 bases and 2 bases, with 13 bases remaining between them. The length of the CDR3 is 14 residues. Germline V gene lookup returns CDR1 SGHDT and CDR2 YYEEEE. The CDR3 loop is CASSGRDKAYEQYF. DNA for the CDR3: TGTGCCAGCAGCGGACGGGACAAGGCCTACGAGCAGTACTTC. The full variable domain, with the rest looked up from reference TRBV5-6 and TRBJ2-7, is DAGVTQSPTHLIKTRGQQVTLRCSPKSGHDTVSWYQQALGQGPQFIFQYYEEEERQRGNFPDRFSGHQFPNYSSELNVNALLLGDSALYLCASSGRDKAYEQYFGPGTRLTVT.

The chain couples TRBV5-4 to TRBJ2-7, with 7 bases matching TRBD1. This CDR3 has 15 amino acids. Germline V gene data show CDR1 as SGHNT and CDR2 as YYREEE (reference sequence). J was trimmed by 7 bases and V by 3 bases; bases with no gene match: 13. CDR3 nucleotide sequence: TGTGCCAGCAGCTCGGGGACAGATAGCACCATTGAGCAGTACTTC. It codes for CASSSGTDSTIEQYF.

V and J are TRBV5-1 and TRBJ2-1; 8 nucleotides match TRBD2. Germline CDR1 reads SGHRS; CDR2 reads YFSETQ. This CDR3 spans 15 amino acids. The V gene end was trimmed by 3 bases and the J gene end by 2 bases; junction bases not matched to a gene: 4. CDR3 in amino acids: CASSSSGGPYNEQFF. The CDR3, as DNA: TGCGCCAGCAGCTCCAGCGGGGGTCCCTACAATGAGCAGTTCTTC.

The rearrangement links TRBV4-3 to TRBJ2-1; perhaps TRBD2 as D (6 bases). This CDR3 has 14 residues. Germline V gene data show CDR1 as LGHNA and CDR2 as YSLEER. Trimming took off 3 bases at V and 3 bases at J, with 9 bases between the two ends. Here the CDR3 reads CASSHAGGYNEQFF. The CDR3 DNA reads TGCGCCAGCAGCCACGCCGGGGGCTACAATGAGCAGTTCTTC.

This chain links TRBV5-4 with TRBJ2-7; TRBD1 aligns across 8 bases. Per the germline V gene, CDR1 is SGHNT and CDR2 is YYREEE (reference sequence). V lost 3 bases, J lost 4 bases, and 6 bases stayed unmatched. The CDR3 consists of 14 residues. The CDR3 DNA is TGTGCCAGCAGCTCGACAGGGGCAGGGTACGAGCAGTACTTC. Protein product: CASSSTGAGYEQYF.

The chain couples TRBV5-6 to TRBJ1-5, with D unclear. Per germline, CDR1 SGHDT and CDR2 YYEEEE. The CDR3 runs to 14 residues. V lost 4 bases and J 5 bases, leaving 13 bases between the germline ends. CDR3 in DNA: TGTGCCAGCAGCACCGGGGTCGGGGATCAGCCCCAGCATTTT. Translating it yields CASSTGVGDQPQHF.

Comment on this clone: The same CDR3 is also encoded by other DNA sequences in this sample. The chain combines TRBV19 with TRBJ2-2, with D perhaps assigned TRBD1 or TRBD2 (5 bases each). The CDR3 sequence is 15 residues long. Germline V gene sequence: CDR1 LNHDA, CDR2 SQIVND (reference sequence). Trimming removed 1 base at V and 8 bases at J, with 14 bases between. The CDR3 region has the DNA TGTGCCAGTAGTATAGCGGCCCGGGGCACTGGGGAGCTGTTTTTT. Translated: CASSIAARGTGELFF.

The chain has TRBV29-1 and TRBJ2-1; no definite D call. This CDR3 is 14 amino acids long. V lost 6 bases, J lost 2 bases, and 14 bases lay in between. The germline V gene encodes CDR1 SQVTM and CDR2 ANQGSEA. CDR3 sequence: CSVPGVSTYNEQFF. The CDR3 DNA reads TGCAGCGTCCCGGGCGTCTCAACCTACAATGAGCAGTTCTTC.

The chain couples TRBV14 to TRBJ1-1; D is unresolved. V was shortened by 2 bases and J by 4 bases, with 17 bases between the two germline ends. This CDR3 spans 16 amino acids. The germline V gene has CDR1 SGHDN and CDR2 FVKESK. CDR3 in amino acids: CASSQRSFTIGTEAFF. The CDR3 nucleotides are TGTGCCAGCAGCCAACGCAGTTTTACTATAGGCACTGAAGCTTTCTTT. Using reference TRBV14 and TRBJ1-1 for the parts outside the CDR3, the full variable domain is EAGVTQFPSHSVIEKGQTVTLRCDPISGHDNLYWYRRVMGKEIKFLLHFVKESKQDESGMPNNRFLAERTGGTYSTLKVQPAELEDSGVYFCASSQRSFTIGTEAFFGQGTRLTVV.

This CDR3 is CASSLRTQGSYGYTF. DNA of the CDR3: TGTGCCAGCAGCTTGAGGACACAGGGTAGCTATGGCTACACCTTC. The chain joins TRBV5-5 to TRBJ1-2; tentatively, D is TRBD1 (6 bases). CDR3 length: 15 amino acids. The V and J ends lost 1 base and 4 bases respectively, with 14 bases between them. Germline-derived CDR1 and CDR2 are SGHKS and YYEKEE (reference sequence).

For the CDR3, the DNA is TGTGCCAGCAGCCTTGACAGGGGTCCCAATGAGCAGTTCTTC. This encodes CASSLDRGPNEQFF. V is TRBV11-3 and J is TRBJ2-1; 8 bases align to TRBD1. Germline V gene lookup returns CDR1 SGHNT and CDR2 YENEEA. The CDR3 is 14 residues long. V lost 5 bases, J lost 6 bases, and 6 bases stayed unmatched.